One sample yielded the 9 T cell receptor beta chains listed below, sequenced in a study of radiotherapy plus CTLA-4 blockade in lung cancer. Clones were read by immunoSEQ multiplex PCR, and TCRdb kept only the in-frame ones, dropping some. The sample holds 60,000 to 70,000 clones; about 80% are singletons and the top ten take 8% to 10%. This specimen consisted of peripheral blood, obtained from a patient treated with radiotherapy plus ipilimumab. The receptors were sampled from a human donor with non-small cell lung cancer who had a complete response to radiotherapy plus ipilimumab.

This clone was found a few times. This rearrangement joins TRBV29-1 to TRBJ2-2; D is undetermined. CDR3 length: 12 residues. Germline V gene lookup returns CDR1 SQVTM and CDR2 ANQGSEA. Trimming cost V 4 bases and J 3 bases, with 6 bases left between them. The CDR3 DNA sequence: TGCAGCGTTGGGACGCACACCGGGGAGCTGTTTTTT. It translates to CSVGTHTGELFF.

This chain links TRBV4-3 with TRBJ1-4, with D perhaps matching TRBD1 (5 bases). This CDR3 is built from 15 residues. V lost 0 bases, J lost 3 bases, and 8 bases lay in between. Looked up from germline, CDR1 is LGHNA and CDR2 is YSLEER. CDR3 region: CASSQEGTANEKLFF. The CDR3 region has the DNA TGCGCCAGCAGCCAAGAGGGGACGGCTAATGAAAAACTGTTTTTT.

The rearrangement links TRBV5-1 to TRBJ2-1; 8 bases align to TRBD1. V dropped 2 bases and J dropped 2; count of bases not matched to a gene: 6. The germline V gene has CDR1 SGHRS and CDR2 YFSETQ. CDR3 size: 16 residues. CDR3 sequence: CASSFSTGVPYNEQFF. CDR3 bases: TGCGCCAGCAGCTTTTCGACAGGGGTCCCCTACAATGAGCAGTTCTTC.

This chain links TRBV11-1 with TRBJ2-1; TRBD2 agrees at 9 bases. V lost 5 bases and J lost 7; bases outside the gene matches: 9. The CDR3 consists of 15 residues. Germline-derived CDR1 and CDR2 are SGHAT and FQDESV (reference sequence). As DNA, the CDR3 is TGTGCCAGCAGCCCCAGAGCTAGCGGGACGAATGAGCAGTTCTTC. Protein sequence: CASSPRASGTNEQFF.

The CDR3 protein is CASSIGEGTYGYTF. The CDR3 coding sequence is TGTGCCAGTAGTATAGGGGAGGGGACCTATGGCTACACCTTC. V and J are TRBV19 and TRBJ1-2, with D perhaps TRBD1 (5 bases). Per germline, CDR1 LNHDA and CDR2 SQIVND (reference sequence). V gave up 1 base and J gave up 4 bases, with 10 bases separating them. CDR3 length: 14 residues.

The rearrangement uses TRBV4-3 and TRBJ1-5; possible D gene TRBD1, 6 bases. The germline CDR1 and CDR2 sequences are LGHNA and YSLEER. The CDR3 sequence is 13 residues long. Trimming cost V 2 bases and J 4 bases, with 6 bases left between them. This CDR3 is CASSQTGNQPQHF. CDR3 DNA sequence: TGCGCCAGCAGCCAAACAGGGAATCAGCCCCAGCATTTT.

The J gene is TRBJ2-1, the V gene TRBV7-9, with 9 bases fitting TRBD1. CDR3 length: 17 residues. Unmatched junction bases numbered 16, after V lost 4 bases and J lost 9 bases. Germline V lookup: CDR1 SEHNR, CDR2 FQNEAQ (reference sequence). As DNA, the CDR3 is TGTGCCAGCAGCTCCGGACAGGGGCCGGCGAAAGACACTGAGCAGTTCTTC. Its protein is CASSSGQGPAKDTEQFF.

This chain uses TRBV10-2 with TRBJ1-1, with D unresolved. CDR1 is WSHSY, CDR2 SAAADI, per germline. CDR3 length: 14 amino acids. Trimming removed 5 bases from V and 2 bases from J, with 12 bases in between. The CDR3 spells CASSRGYQNTEAFF. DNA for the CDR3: TGCGCCAGCAGTAGAGGGTACCAAAACACTGAAGCTTTCTTT.

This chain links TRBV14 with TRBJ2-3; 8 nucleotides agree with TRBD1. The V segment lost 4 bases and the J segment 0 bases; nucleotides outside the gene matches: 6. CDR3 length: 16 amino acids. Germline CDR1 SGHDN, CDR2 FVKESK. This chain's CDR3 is CASSLGTGTSTDTQYF. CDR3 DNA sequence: TGTGCCAGCAGCCTTGGGACAGGCACTAGCACAGATACGCAGTATTTT. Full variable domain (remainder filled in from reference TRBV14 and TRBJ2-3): EAGVTQFPSHSVIEKGQTVTLRCDPISGHDNLYWYRRVMGKEIKFLLHFVKESKQDESGMPNNRFLAERTGGTYSTLKVQPAELEDSGVYFCASSLGTGTSTDTQYFGPGTRLTVL.